These 9 T cell receptor beta chains were sequenced from one sample in a study of blood T cell repertoires in COVID-19. Sequencing used immunoSEQ multiplex PCR; TCRdb keeps in-frame clones, though not all of them. The repertoire holds over 200,000 clones, with roughly four fifths as singletons. Sequenced sample: peripheral blood. All receptors come from a woman in her forties with acute or convalescent COVID-19.

The chain uses TRBV9 and TRBJ1-3; D is perhaps TRBD1 (6 bases). This CDR3 has 14 amino acids. Trimming removed 4 bases from V and 1 base from J, with 9 bases in between. Germline V lookup: CDR1 SGDLS, CDR2 YYNGEE. In nucleotides, the CDR3 is TGTGCCAGCAGCCCAGGGGTATCTGGAAACACCATATATTTT. It encodes CASSPGVSGNTIYF. Variable domain in full (rest from reference TRBV9 and TRBJ1-3): DSGVTQTPKHLITATGQRVTLRCSPRSGDLSVYWYQQSLDQGLQFLIQYYNGEERAKGNILERFSAQQFPDLHSELNLSSLELGDSALYFCASSPGVSGNTIYFGEGSWLTVV.

This clone occurred a few times. The chain has TRBV10-2 and TRBJ2-4; 10 nucleotides match TRBD2. Per germline, CDR1 WSHSY and CDR2 SAAADI. The length of the CDR3 is 19 residues. V trimming: 0 bases; J trimming: 8 bases; junction bases outside the gene matches: 16. CDR3 sequence reads: CASSESVFASGGQGDIQYF. CDR3 bases: TGCGCCAGCAGTGAGTCCGTCTTTGCTAGCGGGGGCCAAGGGGACATTCAGTACTTC.

The chain carries TRBV15 and TRBJ1-3; no clear D gene. The length of the CDR3 is 17 residues. Looked up from germline, CDR1 is LNHNV and CDR2 is YYDKDF (reference sequence). Trimming stripped 1 base from V and 4 bases from J, with 17 bases between. DNA of the CDR3: TGTGCCACCAGCAGAGGTCTTTTTACCCCGGGAGGAAACACCATATATTTT. Its protein is CATSRGLFTPGGNTIYF.

In nucleotides, the CDR3 is TGCGCCAGCAGTTCGGGTAACCGCAATCAGCCCCAGCATTTT. Residues: CASSSGNRNQPQHF. This chain links TRBV10-1 with TRBJ1-5; D is unresolved. Per germline, CDR1 WNHNN and CDR2 SYGVQD (reference sequence). V was pared by 5 bases and J by 2 bases, with 10 bases between. The CDR3 spans 14 residues.

The chain combines TRBV3-1 (or the pseudogene TRBV3-2) with TRBJ1-2, with D perhaps TRBD1 (5 bases). The CDR3 sequence is 16 residues long. Trimming stripped 4 bases from V and 2 bases from J, with 17 bases between. Germline CDR1 is LGHDT and CDR2 is YNNKEL (reference sequence). This CDR3 is CASSLINLRQNYGYTF. The CDR3 DNA reads TGTGCCAGCAGCCTAATAAACCTCCGACAGAACTATGGCTACACCTTC.

This chain links TRBV9 with TRBJ1-2; a possible D gene is TRBD1 (5 bases). V was trimmed by 3 bases and J by 5 bases, leaving 23 bases between them. The CDR3 loop spans 17 amino acids. Germline CDR1 SGDLS, CDR2 YYNGEE. The CDR3 nucleotides are TGTGCCAGCAGCGCGACCCCCGGCGGGGACTCCGGGTATGGCTACACCTTC. It specifies CASSATPGGDSGYGYTF.

The rearrangement joins TRBV6-5 to TRBJ1-2; 7 bases fit TRBD1. The germline V gene encodes CDR1 MNHEY and CDR2 SVGAGI. This CDR3 has 13 amino acids. With 5 bases clipped from V and 6 bases from J, the junction kept 6 bases outside the gene matches. The chain's CDR3 is CASSLDRVDGYTF. The CDR3 DNA sequence: TGTGCCAGCAGTCTTGACAGGGTGGATGGCTACACCTTC.

V is TRBV10-1 and J is TRBJ1-2; D call uncertain. Germline-derived CDR1 and CDR2 are WNHNN and SYGVQD (reference sequence). V shed 4 bases and J shed 1 base, with 10 bases lying between them. This CDR3 spans 14 amino acids. Written as DNA, the CDR3 is TGCGCCAGCAGTGGGACTGAGTTTAACTATGGCTACACCTTC. Residues: CASSGTEFNYGYTF.

This clone was detected a few times. This chain connects TRBV13 to TRBJ1-6; D might be TRBD1 (5 bases). The CDR3 consists of 14 residues. Germline V gene data show CDR1 as PRHDT and CDR2 as FYEKMQ (reference sequence). V lost 6 bases and J lost 5, with 11 bases in between. CDR3 sequence reads: CASRGGINNSPLHF. CDR3 bases: TGTGCCAGCAGGGGGGGAATAAATAATTCACCCCTCCACTTT. Drawing the rest from reference TRBV13 and TRBJ1-6, the complete variable domain is AAGVIQSPRHLIKEKRETATLKCYPIPRHDTVYWYQQGPGQDPQFLISFYEKMQSDKGSIPDRFSAQQFSDYHSELNMSSLELGDSALYFCASRGGINNSPLHFGNGTRLTVT.